The 21 T cell receptor beta chains below come from one sample, sequenced in a study of T cells after yellow fever vaccination. TCRdb reprocessed the 5' RACE reads with MiXCR, giving one entry per CDR3 protein. The sample includes 450,000 to 550,000 distinct CDR3 sequences, about a fifth of them seen just once. Sequencing was performed on PBMCs, taken roughly 20 days after the first yellow fever vaccination. These receptors were obtained from a man aged 18 to 35 who received the YFV17D yellow fever vaccine.

The chain recombines TRBV7-9 with TRBJ2-2; 8 bases fit TRBD1. Germline trimming cut 8 bases from V and 5 bases from J; bases unmatched to any gene: 10. CDR1 SEHNR and CDR2 FQNEAQ come from the germline V gene (reference sequence). This CDR3 contains 15 residues. CDR3 in amino acids: CASGPQGAGTGELFF. In DNA form, the CDR3 reads TGTGCCAGCGGCCCCCAGGGGGCAGGAACCGGGGAGCTGTTTTTT.

DNA of the CDR3: TGTGCCAGCAGTGAAGCAATAGCCGGGGAGCTGTTTTTT. Protein sequence: CASSEAIAGELFF. The V gene is TRBV2, the J gene TRBJ2-2; D not resolved. V lost 0 bases and J 6 bases, leaving 5 bases between the germline ends. CDR1 is SNHLY and CDR2 is FYNNEI in the germline V gene. This CDR3 has 13 residues.

The gene calls are TRBV10-3 and TRBJ2-3, with D possibly matching TRBD1 (6 bases). This CDR3 contains 16 residues. CDR1 and CDR2 from the germline V gene are ENHRY and SYGVKD. With 0 bases removed from V and 6 bases from J, the gap between germline ends came to 16 bases. The chain's CDR3 is CAISESPGRGEDTQYF. Here the CDR3 DNA reads TGTGCCATCAGTGAGTCCCCCGGCAGGGGTGAGGATACGCAGTATTTT.

This clonotype was found a few times. This rearrangement joins TRBV4-1 to TRBJ2-7, with 8 bases aligning to TRBD2. This CDR3 is 14 amino acids long. The junction had 2 bases not matched to a gene; V was cut back by 1 base and J by 3 bases. Germline V gene data show CDR1 as MGHRA and CDR2 as YSYEKL. The CDR3 nucleotides are TGCGCCAGCAGCCAAGGACTAGCGAACTACGAGCAGTACGTC. Amino acid sequence: CASSQGLANYEQYV.

This sequence joins TRBV12-3 or TRBV12-4 and TRBJ1-2, with 8 bases fitting TRBD1. J lost 7 bases, V lost 3 bases, and 7 bases had no gene match. The CDR3 has 14 amino acids. For the CDR3, the DNA is TGTGCCAGCAGTTTCACCACAGGGACAGGTGGCTACACCTTC. Translating it yields CASSFTTGTGGYTF.

This rearrangement joins TRBV9 to TRBJ1-1, with 10 nucleotides matching TRBD1. V was pared by 0 bases and J by 6 bases, with 2 bases of the junction left unmatched. The CDR3 runs 14 residues. The germline gives CDR1 SGDLS, CDR2 YYNGEE. CDR3: CASSVGGQGSEAFF. In DNA form, the CDR3 reads TGTGCCAGCAGCGTAGGGGGACAGGGGTCTGAAGCTTTCTTT.

CDR3 in amino acids: CASSLWGAVVKTQYF. The CDR3 DNA is TGTGCCAGCAGCCTGTGGGGGGCGGTGGTTAAGACCCAGTACTTC. The chain joins TRBV27 to TRBJ2-5; TRBD1 or TRBD2 may be the D gene (6 bases each). Germline-derived CDR1 and CDR2 are MNHEY and SMNVEV (reference sequence). This CDR3 is 15 amino acids long. V was shortened by 6 bases and J by 6 bases, with 20 bases between the two germline ends.

This chain links TRBV29-1 with TRBJ2-2; D may correspond to TRBD1 or TRBD2 (5 bases each). The V gene lost 5 bases and the J gene lost 0 bases, with 7 bases spanning the gap. Looked up from germline, CDR1 is SQVTM and CDR2 is ANQGSEA. The CDR3 has 13 amino acids. The CDR3 protein is CSVLGANTGELFF. The CDR3 DNA reads TGCAGCGTTCTGGGGGCGAACACCGGGGAGCTGTTTTTT.

V gene TRBV7-2 combines with J gene TRBJ2-5, with 7 nucleotides matching TRBD1. This CDR3 comprises 13 residues. Germline CDR1 reads SGHTA; CDR2 reads FQGNSA. V was pared by 6 bases and J by 2 bases, with 3 bases of the junction left unmatched. This CDR3 reads CASRRGQQETQYF. The CDR3 nucleotides read TGTGCCAGCAGACGGGGACAGCAAGAGACCCAGTACTTC. Using reference TRBV7-2 and TRBJ2-5 for the parts outside the CDR3, the full variable domain is GAGVSQSPSNKVTEKGKDVELRCDPISGHTALYWYRQSLGQGLEFLIYFQGNSAPDKSGLPSDRFSAERTGGSVSTLTIQRTQQEDSAVYLCASRRGQQETQYFGPGTRLLVL.

The rearrangement uses TRBV7-2 and TRBJ2-2; 8 nucleotides line up with TRBD2. Germline CDR1 is SGHTA and CDR2 is FQGNSA. This CDR3 comprises 16 residues. Trimming at V came to 4 bases and at J to 0 bases, leaving 4 bases not matched to a gene. The chain's CDR3 is CASSSELAANTGELFF. CDR3 sequence (DNA): TGTGCCAGCAGCTCCGAACTAGCGGCGAACACCGGGGAGCTGTTTTTT.

This chain links TRBV27 with TRBJ1-5, with D possibly matching TRBD1 (5 bases). Trimming cost V 7 bases and J 4 bases, with 17 bases left between them. Germline V gene data show CDR1 as MNHEY and CDR2 as SMNVEV (reference sequence). There are 15 residues in the CDR3. The CDR3 loop is CASKPVGVSNQPQHF. Here the CDR3 DNA reads TGTGCCAGCAAACCCGTGGGGGTTTCGAATCAGCCCCAGCATTTT.

This clonotype occurred many times. The CDR3 DNA follows: TGCGCCAGCAGCCAGGATCTCAAAAGCGGGGTTAGCACAGATACGCAGTATTTT. It codes for CASSQDLKSGVSTDTQYF. The chain employs TRBV4-3 and TRBJ2-3; 7 positions agree with TRBD2. Germline values: CDR1 LGHNA, CDR2 YSLEER. This CDR3 has 18 residues. J lost 0 bases, V lost 3 bases, and 12 bases had no gene match.

The J gene is TRBJ2-3, the V gene TRBV5-1, with TRBD1 matching 12 bases. The CDR3 length is 16 residues. Germline assignment: CDR1 SGHRS and CDR2 YFSETQ. Losses at the gene ends were 4 bases for V and 5 bases for J; bases not matched to a gene: 8. CDR3 sequence (DNA): TGCGCCAGCAGCCTGTTAGGGACAGGGGGCGAAGATACGCAGTATTTT. Translating it yields CASSLLGTGGEDTQYF.

The chain employs TRBV24-1 and TRBJ2-2; possible D gene TRBD2, 5 bases. V dropped 10 bases and J dropped 6 bases, with 14 bases sitting between them. This CDR3 spans 13 amino acids. CDR1 and CDR2 (germline): KGHDR, SFDVKD. The CDR3 DNA reads as TGTGCCACTTCCGGACTGTCGGCCGGGGAGCTGTTTTTT. It codes for CATSGLSAGELFF.

This clonotype occurred a few times. The V and J genes are TRBV6-2 or TRBV6-3 and TRBJ1-2, with TRBD1 as a possible D gene (6 bases). The germline gives CDR1 MNHEY, CDR2 SVGEGT. Trimming cost V 8 bases and J 7 bases, with 17 bases left between them. The CDR3 sequence is 13 residues long. The CDR3 here is CASATGLRSGYTF. DNA for the CDR3: TGTGCCAGCGCTACAGGGTTAAGGAGTGGCTACACCTTC.

This clonotype was counted only a few times. This chain connects TRBV10-3 to TRBJ2-3, with D possibly called TRBD1 or TRBD2 (5 bases each). This CDR3 contains 16 residues. Germline CDR1 ENHRY, CDR2 SYGVKD. Trimming pared 2 bases from V and 4 bases from J, leaving 16 bases between. This CDR3 reads CAISEGVARDPDTQYF. The DNA of the CDR3 is TGTGCCATCAGTGAGGGGGTAGCAAGGGACCCAGATACGCAGTATTTT.

This clonotype occurred a few times. The CDR3 spells CASSLGQHYGYTF. The CDR3 DNA reads as TGTGCCAGCTCACTCGGACAGCACTATGGCTACACCTTC. The chain links TRBV28 to TRBJ1-2; TRBD1 might be the D (6 bases). With 8 bases removed from V and 3 bases from J, the gap between germline ends came to 13 bases. Germline loops: CDR1 MDHEN, CDR2 SYDVKM. This CDR3 comprises 13 residues.

V and J are TRBV20-1 and TRBJ2-5; D remains ambiguous. The ends were cut back, 6 bases at V and 2 bases at J, with 13 bases in the middle. Per the germline V gene, CDR1 is DFQATT and CDR2 is SNEGSKA (reference sequence). This CDR3 region has 13 residues. CDR3 sequence (DNA): TGCAGTGCCCTCGCTCGGGCACAAGAGACCCAGTACTTC. Protein: CSALARAQETQYF.

The V and J genes are TRBV28 and TRBJ1-2; 8 nucleotides match TRBD1. CDR1 and CDR2 (germline): MDHEN, SYDVKM. The length of the CDR3 is 14 residues. V lost 6 bases, J lost 6 bases, and 9 bases stayed unmatched. In DNA form, the CDR3 reads TGTGCCAGCAGCCTAGGACAGGGAGGACATGGCTACACCTTC. Protein product: CASSLGQGGHGYTF.

The rearrangement uses TRBV15 and TRBJ2-2; D could derive from TRBD1 or TRBD2 (6 bases each). The V gene's germline CDR1 is LNHNV and CDR2 YYDKDF (reference sequence). CDR3 length: 15 amino acids. Trimming removed 7 bases from V and 3 bases from J, with 15 bases in between. CDR3 amino acids: CATTKRGADTGELFF. As DNA, the CDR3 is TGTGCCACCACCAAAAGGGGGGCGGACACCGGGGAGCTGTTTTTT.

This chain uses TRBV5-1 with TRBJ2-1; D possibly corresponds to TRBD2 (7 bases). V was trimmed by 2 bases and J by 9 bases, leaving 12 bases between them. The V gene's germline CDR1 is SGHRS and CDR2 YFSETQ. This CDR3 is 13 amino acids long. This CDR3 is CASSFVGGGEQFF. CDR3 DNA sequence: TGCGCCAGCAGCTTCGTAGGGGGGGGTGAGCAGTTCTTC.